This paragraph covers one T cell receptor beta chain sequence. What it binds is not known. These data originate in a study of cytomegalovirus exposure and HLA in healthy donors. Study as a whole: Within an early data release were about 80 million unique TCRs drawn from HLA-typed donors. Study-wide results and caveats: A later analysis found most CMV-associated TCR beta chains apparently HLA-restricted. The authors considered a cluster of highly shared sequence variants likely to be a sequencing artifact.

The PCR used 60 Vbeta and 13 Jbeta primers. Sequencing used immunoSEQ multiplex PCR; TCRdb keeps in-frame clones, though not all of them. The data hold approximately 90,000 clones, with under 9% observed a single time. Germline loops: CDR1 ENHRY, CDR2 SYGVKD. This CDR3 has 13 residues. V was trimmed by 6 bases and J by 7 bases, leaving 13 bases between them. The sample was PBMCs. The clonotype was recovered from a man aged 45-60 years in good health and CMV-seronegative. The chain is built from TRBV10-3 and TRBJ2-1; D might be TRBD2 (6 bases). The CDR3 nucleotides read TGTGCCATCAGCGGGACTCCAGAGAATGAGCAGTTCTTC. This sequence encodes CAISGTPENEQFF.